The 2 T cell receptor beta chains below come from one sample, sequenced in a study of patients and donors after allogeneic stem cell transplantation. Via MiXCR, TCRdb re-called the RT-PCR reads, giving one row per CDR3 protein. This table has around 240,000 distinct CDR3 sequences, less than 15% appearing once. The material sequenced was blood, either unsorted or a sorted T cell fraction (not recorded which). These receptors all stem from a human donor who was either an allogeneic HSCT recipient or a stem cell or donor lymphocyte infusion donor (not recorded which). It is not recorded whose cells these are; they may come from a transplant donor.

The chain uses TRBV27 and TRBJ2-5; D uncertain. Trimming removed 0 bases at V and 5 bases at J, with 13 bases between. CDR1 is MNHEY and CDR2 is SMNVEV in the germline V gene (reference sequence). The CDR3 length is 15 residues. Here the CDR3 DNA reads TGTGCCAGCAGTTTATCCTCGGACCTAGGGGAGACCCAGTACTTC. Translated: CASSLSSDLGETQYF.

The chain carries TRBV11-1 and TRBJ1-6; possible D gene TRBD1, 6 bases. The CDR3 totals 18 residues. Trimming left V 5 bases short and J 7 bases short, with 24 bases between. Germline CDR1 and CDR2: SGHAT and FQDESV (reference sequence). The CDR3: CASSPQGGTGRMNSPLHF. The CDR3 nucleotides are TGTGCCAGCAGCCCACAAGGGGGAACCGGGAGAATGAATTCACCCCTCCACTTT.